Here is one T cell receptor (beta chain) with its context. Its antigen specificity is not known. Base qualities are not recorded, but no much larger clone differs from it by a single base. The record originates from a study of T cells after yellow fever vaccination (dated by TCRdb to the late 2010s). About the full investigation: The SMART-Seq v4 Ultra Low Input RNA kit was used to prepare libraries from fractions with low cell numbers. Bulk TCR alpha and beta repertoires were sequenced longitudinally to track T-cell clones before and after primary and booster YFV17D yellow fever vaccination. Two healthy male donors, one aged 18 to 30 and one aged 30 to 40 years, made up the cohort. Blood samples were taken at several timepoints before and after primary and secondary immunization, and bulk PBMC replicates and cell subsets were isolated. The full study reports these points: A small fraction of clonotypes showed up in both the CD4 and CD8 compartments, probably as a result of convergent recombination. Compared with the primary T-cell response, the secondary T-cell response was faster but weaker, reaching its peak on day 5 rather than on day 15. Most clones expanded after primary vaccination were re-detected after the booster (almost 98% of CD4 and around 88% of CD8), suggesting broad memory maintenance. Computational filtering was required because FACS-sorted repertoires could contain abundant contaminating clonotypes from the bulk population. Because only a couple of donors were included in the study, the extent to which the findings can be generalized is limited.

The CDR3 spans 13 residues, from the cysteine through the phenylalanine. Only the CDR3 DNA is retained, 39 bases long and in frame from the first base. Here V drops 6 bases and J drops 2 bases, and the junction holds 3 bases not matched to any gene. The treatment or condition label corresponds to: live attenuated yellow fever vaccine strain. Two biological replicates of bulk PBMCs were collected at each blood-draw timepoint. A standard Ficoll-Paque protocol was used to isolate PBMCs from peripheral blood. TriZol was used to extract RNA from bulk PBMCs, CD4 and CD8 fractions, and dextramer-positive and dextramer-negative fractions. TCR cDNA was synthesized by 5'RACE template switching, which introduced a universal primer site and unique molecular identifiers. cDNA synthesis was primed from both the TCR alpha and TCR beta constant segments. Libraries were amplified in two PCR steps, with sample barcodes and sequencing adapters added in the second step. Libraries were sequenced on Illumina HiSeq 2500 (2x100 bp) or NovaSeq (2x150 bp). The source study handled its data this way. Demultiplexing of reads and collapsing into UMI consensus sequences were performed with MIGEC, and V(D)J alignment was carried out with MiXCR. Using edgeR on replicate PBMC samples, clonotypes were called vaccine-responding if FDR was below 0.01 and the log2 fold change was above 5 up to day 15. Each bulk clonotype was labeled CD4 or CD8 based on which sequenced repertoire, CD4 or CD8, contained the clonotype at higher abundance. TCRdb trimmed public reads at Q25 via fastp, called clones via MiXCR and kept in-frame beta chains. Rows are combined by CDR3 protein, so each entry shows the most common genes and DNA. The authors' filters were not applied to this entry. This sample has around 350,000 distinct CDR3 sequences in its table, and 11% of those were observed once. Clones ranked in the top ten supply around 19% of the sample.

Here the sequenced sample was PBMCs, taken on the day of the first yellow fever vaccination. The sequence derives from a man between 18 and 35 years old who received the YFV17D yellow fever vaccine. The sequence links TRBV12-3 or TRBV12-4 to TRBJ2-5, and TRBD1 matches 7 of the central bases. The encoded CDR3 is CASRSQGQETQYF. The sequence in DNA is TGTGCCAGCAGGTCACAGGGGCAAGAGACCCAGTACTTC.